The clone carrying this T cell receptor beta chain was seen just once. The target antigen is unknown. The junction had 10 bases not matched to a gene; V was cut back by 11 bases and J by 3 bases. Germline V gives CDR1 LGHDT, CDR2 YNNKEL (reference sequence). The CDR3 loop spans 13 amino acids. Method: immunoSEQ multiplex PCR; TCRdb's copy keeps in-frame clones and lacks some. The sample has 99,000 or so clones, approximately 89% seen once. This sample is drawn from a study of T cell responses to AZD1222 COVID-19 vaccine. Regarding the study as a whole: Vaccine-associated CD4 TCRs ranged over spike, dominating at 160-218 and 743-854. Once two AZD1222 doses were given, Spike-specific TCR breadth and depth went up. White British people made up most donors, females outnumbered males, and clonal diversity was possibly underestimated.

This TCR was sampled from an adult who received the MenACWY meningococcal vaccine as a control. The sequencing used peripheral blood, collected 28 days after the second dose of the MenACWY control vaccine. This chain uses TRBV3-1 (or the pseudogene TRBV3-2) with TRBJ2-7, with 7 nucleotides matching TRBD2. The CDR3 nucleotides are TGTGCCTCAGGGAGGGGAGAGGGCTACGAGCAGTACTTC. Protein sequence: CASGRGEGYEQYF.